What follows is one T cell receptor beta chain and its context. TCRdb passed the RACE reads through MiXCR, listing each CDR3 protein once. The table includes some 300,000 distinct CDR3 sequences, 4.5% to 5.5% detected once. Indicated time point: pre-sensitization, week 0. The treatment was: therapeutic diphenylcyclopropenone sensitization with weekly scalp DPC. This record comes from a study of human T cells and chemical hapten exposure. Here the sequenced sample was whole blood, taken in connection with sensitization to the hapten diphenylcyclopropenone (DPC). This TCR came from a woman between 18 and 29 years old with alopecia areata. Some clones in this sample may be carry-over from other donors' samples.

Written as DNA, the CDR3 is TGTGCCAGCAGCGCTGGGACTAGCGGGGGGTTGGGATCCTACGAGCAGTACTTC. Translated: CASSAGTSGGLGSYEQYF. This sequence joins TRBV9 and TRBJ2-7, with 15 positions matching TRBD2. With 3 bases clipped from V and 1 base from J, the junction kept 8 bases outside the gene matches. Germline V gene sequence: CDR1 SGDLS, CDR2 YYNGEE. The CDR3 covers 18 residues.